The TCR beta chain under discussion was sequenced for a study of shared clonotypes between healthy human individuals. CDR1 and CDR2 (germline): MDHEN, SYDVKM. This CDR3 has 17 residues. V was clipped by 5 bases and J by 0 bases; unmatched bases: 11. Each subset's genomic DNA was split evenly across several immunoSEQ plates. Clones were sequenced by immunoSEQ multiplex PCR, and TCRdb holds only the in-frame ones, with some missing. Found here are hundreds of thousands of clones, approximately 74% of them singletons; the top ten hold around 1.6%. This clone was counted between two and nine times. The chain carries TRBV28 and TRBJ2-3; 7 bases line up with TRBD1. The receptor was isolated from a woman younger than 45 in good health. The sequencing sample was made of memory CD4+ T cells sorted from blood. The subset was: CD45RA-negative fraction. CDR3 DNA: TGTGCCAGCAGTCGCGATAAACAGGGGTTTAGCACAGATACGCAGTATTTT. Its protein product is CASSRDKQGFSTDTQYF.